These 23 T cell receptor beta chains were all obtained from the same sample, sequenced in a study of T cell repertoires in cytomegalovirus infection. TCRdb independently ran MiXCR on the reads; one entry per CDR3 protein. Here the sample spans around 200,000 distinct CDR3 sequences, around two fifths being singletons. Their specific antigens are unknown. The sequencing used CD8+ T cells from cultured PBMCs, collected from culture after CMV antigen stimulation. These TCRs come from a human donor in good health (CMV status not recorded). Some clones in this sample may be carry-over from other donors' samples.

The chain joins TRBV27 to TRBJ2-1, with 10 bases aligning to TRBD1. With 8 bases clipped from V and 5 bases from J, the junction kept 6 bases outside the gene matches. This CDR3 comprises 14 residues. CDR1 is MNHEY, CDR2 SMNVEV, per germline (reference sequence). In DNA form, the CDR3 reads TGTGCCAGCCGCTTAGGGACAGGGGACAATGAGCAGTTCTTC. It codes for CASRLGTGDNEQFF.

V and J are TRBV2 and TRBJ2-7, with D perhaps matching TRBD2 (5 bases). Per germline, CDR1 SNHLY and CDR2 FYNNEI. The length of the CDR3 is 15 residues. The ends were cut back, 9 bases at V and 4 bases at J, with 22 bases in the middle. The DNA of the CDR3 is TGTGCCAGTGAGAGGAATACGGTTCGGGATTACGAGCAGTACTTC. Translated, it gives CASERNTVRDYEQYF. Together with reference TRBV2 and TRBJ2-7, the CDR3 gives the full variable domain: EPEVTQTPSHQVTQMGQEVILRCVPISNHLYFYWYRQILGQKVEFLVSFYNNEISEKSEIFDDQFSVERPDGSNFTLKIRSTKLEDSAMYFCASERNTVRDYEQYFGPGTRLTVT.

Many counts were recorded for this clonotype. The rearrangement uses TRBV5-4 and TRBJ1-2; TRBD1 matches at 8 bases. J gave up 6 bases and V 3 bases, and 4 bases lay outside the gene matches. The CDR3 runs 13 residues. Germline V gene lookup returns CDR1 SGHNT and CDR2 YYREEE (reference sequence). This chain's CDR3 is CASSSDRVDGYTF. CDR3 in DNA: TGTGCCAGCAGCTCGGACAGGGTGGATGGCTACACCTTC.

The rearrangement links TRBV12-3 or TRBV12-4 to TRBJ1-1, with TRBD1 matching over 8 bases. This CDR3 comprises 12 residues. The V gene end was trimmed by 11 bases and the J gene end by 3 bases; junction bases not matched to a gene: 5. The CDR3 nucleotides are TGTGCCTGCCTACAGGGGGACACTGAAGCTTTCTTT. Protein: CACLQGDTEAFF.

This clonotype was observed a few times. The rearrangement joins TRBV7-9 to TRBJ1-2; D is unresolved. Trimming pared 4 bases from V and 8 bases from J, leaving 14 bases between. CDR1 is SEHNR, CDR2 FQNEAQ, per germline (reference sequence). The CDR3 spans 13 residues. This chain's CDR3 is CASSSVVGEGYTF. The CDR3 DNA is TGTGCCAGCAGCTCCGTCGTGGGTGAGGGCTACACCTTC. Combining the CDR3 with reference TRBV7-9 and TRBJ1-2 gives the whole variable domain DTGVSQNPRHKITKRGQNVTFRCDPISEHNRLYWYRQTLGQGPEFLTYFQNEAQLEKSRLLSDRFSAERPKGSFSTLEIQRTEQGDSAMYLCASSSVVGEGYTFGSGTRLTVV.

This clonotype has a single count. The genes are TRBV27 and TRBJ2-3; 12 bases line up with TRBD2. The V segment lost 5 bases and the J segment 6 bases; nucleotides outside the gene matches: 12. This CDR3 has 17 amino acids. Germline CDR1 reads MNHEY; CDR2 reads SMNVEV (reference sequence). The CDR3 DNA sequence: TGTGCCAGCAGTGGTCTGACTAGCGGGGGATTATGGGATACGCAGTATTTT. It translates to CASSGLTSGGLWDTQYF.

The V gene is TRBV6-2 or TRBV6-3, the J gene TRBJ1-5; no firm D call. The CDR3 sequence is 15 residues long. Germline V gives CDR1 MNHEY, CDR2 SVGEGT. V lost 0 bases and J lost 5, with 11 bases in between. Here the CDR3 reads CASSYSGFRDQPQHF. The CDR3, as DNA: TGTGCCAGCAGTTACTCAGGGTTTCGGGATCAGCCCCAGCATTTT.

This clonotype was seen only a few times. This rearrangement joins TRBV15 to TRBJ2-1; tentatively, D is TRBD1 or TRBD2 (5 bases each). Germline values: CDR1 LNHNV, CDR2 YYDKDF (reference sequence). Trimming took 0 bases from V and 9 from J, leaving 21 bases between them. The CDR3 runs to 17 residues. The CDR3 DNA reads TGTGCCACCAGCAGAGATTCTCCGAATCGGGACGATGGTGAGCAGTTCTTC. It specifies CATSRDSPNRDDGEQFF.

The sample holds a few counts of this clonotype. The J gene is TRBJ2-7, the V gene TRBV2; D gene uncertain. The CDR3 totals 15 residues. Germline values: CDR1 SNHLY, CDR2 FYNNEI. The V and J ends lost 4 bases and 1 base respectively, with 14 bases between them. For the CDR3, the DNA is TGTGCCAGCAGTGTACACCGTCGTGTATCCTACGAGCAGTACTTC. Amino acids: CASSVHRRVSYEQYF.

CDR3 loop: CASSWQGNPYNEQFF. In DNA, the CDR3 is TGTGCCAGCAGCTGGCAGGGGAACCCCTACAATGAGCAGTTCTTC. This rearrangement joins TRBV7-8 to TRBJ2-1, with D perhaps TRBD1 (6 bases). Looked up from germline, CDR1 is SGHVS and CDR2 is FQNEAQ. Trimming removed 4 bases at V and 2 bases at J, with 12 bases between. CDR3 length equals 15 residues. Complete variable domain (other parts from reference TRBV7-8 and TRBJ2-1): GAGVSQSPRYKVAKRGQDVALRCDPISGHVSLFWYQQALGQGPEFLTYFQNEAQLDKSGLPSDRFFAERPEGSVSTLKIQRTQQEDSAVYLCASSWQGNPYNEQFFGPGTRLTVL.

The CDR3 sequence is CASSLGTSDEQYF. The CDR3 DNA reads as TGTGCCAGCAGTTTAGGGACCTCAGACGAGCAGTACTTC. V gene TRBV27 combines with J gene TRBJ2-7; D is possibly TRBD1 or TRBD2 (5 bases each). The CDR3 length is 13 residues. Germline values: CDR1 MNHEY, CDR2 SMNVEV (reference sequence). Trimming shortened V by 2 bases and J by 5 bases, and 10 bases separated the two germline ends.

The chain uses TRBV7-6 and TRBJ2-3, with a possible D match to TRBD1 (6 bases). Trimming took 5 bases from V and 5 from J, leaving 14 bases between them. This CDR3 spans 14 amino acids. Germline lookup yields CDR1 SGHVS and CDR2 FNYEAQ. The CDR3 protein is CASSRRTDLDTQYF. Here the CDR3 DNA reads TGTGCCAGCAGCCGTAGGACAGATTTAGATACGCAGTATTTT.

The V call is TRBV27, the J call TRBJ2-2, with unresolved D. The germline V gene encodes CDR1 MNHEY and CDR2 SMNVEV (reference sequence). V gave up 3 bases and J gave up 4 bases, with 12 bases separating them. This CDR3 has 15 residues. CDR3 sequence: CASSFAPYGTGELFF. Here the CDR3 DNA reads TGTGCCAGCAGTTTCGCGCCTTACGGCACCGGGGAGCTGTTTTTT.

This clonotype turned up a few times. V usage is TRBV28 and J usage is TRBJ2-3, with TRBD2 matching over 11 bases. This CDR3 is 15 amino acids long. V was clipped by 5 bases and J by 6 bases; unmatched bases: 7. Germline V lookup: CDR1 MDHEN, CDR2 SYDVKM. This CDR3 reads CASSPLAGGGDTQYF. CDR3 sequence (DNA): TGTGCCAGCAGTCCTCTAGCGGGAGGCGGGGATACGCAGTATTTT.

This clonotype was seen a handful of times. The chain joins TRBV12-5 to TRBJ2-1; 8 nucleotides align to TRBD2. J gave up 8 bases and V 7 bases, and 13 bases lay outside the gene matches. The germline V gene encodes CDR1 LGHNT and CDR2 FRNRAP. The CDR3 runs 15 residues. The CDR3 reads CASAPGSGNFDEQFF. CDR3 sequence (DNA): TGTGCTAGTGCCCCGGGTAGCGGGAACTTCGATGAGCAGTTCTTC.

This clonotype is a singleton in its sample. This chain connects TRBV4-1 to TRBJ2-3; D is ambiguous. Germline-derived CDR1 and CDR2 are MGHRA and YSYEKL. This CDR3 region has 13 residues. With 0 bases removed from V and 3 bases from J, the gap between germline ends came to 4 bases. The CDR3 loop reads CASSQDVTDTQYF. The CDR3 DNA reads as TGCGCCAGCAGCCAAGACGTAACAGATACGCAGTATTTT.

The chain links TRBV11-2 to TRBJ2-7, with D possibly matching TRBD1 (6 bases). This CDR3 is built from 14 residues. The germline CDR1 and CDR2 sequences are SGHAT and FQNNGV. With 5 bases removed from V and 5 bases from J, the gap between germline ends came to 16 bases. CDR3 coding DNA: TGTGCCAGCAGCGACTCAGGGGACAAGGACGAGCAGTACTTC. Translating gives CASSDSGDKDEQYF.

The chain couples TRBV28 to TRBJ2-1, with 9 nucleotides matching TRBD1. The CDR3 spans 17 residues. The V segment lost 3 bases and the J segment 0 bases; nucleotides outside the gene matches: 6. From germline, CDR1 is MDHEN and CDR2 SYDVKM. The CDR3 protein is CASSFQLQGASYNEQFF. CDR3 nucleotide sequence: TGTGCCAGCAGTTTCCAACTACAGGGGGCCTCCTACAATGAGCAGTTCTTC.

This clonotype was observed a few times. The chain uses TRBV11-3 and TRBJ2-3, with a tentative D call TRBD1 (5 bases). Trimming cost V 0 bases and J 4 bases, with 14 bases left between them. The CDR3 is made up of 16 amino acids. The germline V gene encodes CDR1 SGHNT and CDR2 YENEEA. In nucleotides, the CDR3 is TGTGCCAGCAGCTTAGACAGGGAAGTTGGCCCAGATACGCAGTATTTT. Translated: CASSLDREVGPDTQYF.

DNA for the CDR3: TGTGCCACCAGCAGGGAACTTGGGCAGATCAATCAGCCCCAGCATTTT. It translates to CATSRELGQINQPQHF. V gene TRBV15 combines with J gene TRBJ1-5; D unclear. CDR1 and CDR2 from the germline V gene are LNHNV and YYDKDF (reference sequence). CDR3 size: 16 residues. Trimming removed 3 bases at V and 3 bases at J, with 15 bases between.

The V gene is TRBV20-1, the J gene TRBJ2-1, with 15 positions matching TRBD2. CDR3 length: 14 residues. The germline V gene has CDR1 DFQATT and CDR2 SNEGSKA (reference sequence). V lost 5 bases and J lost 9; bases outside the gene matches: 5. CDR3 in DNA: TGCAGTGCTGGACTAGCGGGAGGGCCGGGTGAGCAGTTCTTC. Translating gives CSAGLAGGPGEQFF.

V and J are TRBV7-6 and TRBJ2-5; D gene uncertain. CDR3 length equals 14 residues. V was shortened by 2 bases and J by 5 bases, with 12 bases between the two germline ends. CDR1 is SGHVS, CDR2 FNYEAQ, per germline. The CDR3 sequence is CASSLSPIVETQYF. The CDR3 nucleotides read TGTGCCAGCAGCTTAAGCCCCATAGTGGAGACCCAGTACTTC. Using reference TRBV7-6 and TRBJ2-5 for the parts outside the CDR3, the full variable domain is GAGVSQSPRYKVTKRGQDVALRCDPISGHVSLYWYRQALGQGPEFLTYFNYEAQQDKSGLPNDRFSAERPEGSISTLTIQRTEQRDSAMYRCASSLSPIVETQYFGPGTRLLVL.

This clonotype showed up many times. The CDR3 nucleotides are TGTGCCAGCAGTTTAGGCTGGCCTGGGAGTACTCAGCCCCAGCATTTT. It is translated as CASSLGWPGSTQPQHF. The chain links TRBV12-3 or TRBV12-4 to TRBJ1-5; no definite D call. With 1 base removed from V and 6 bases from J, the gap between germline ends came to 16 bases. The CDR3 spans 16 residues.